This T cell receptor beta chain was sequenced during a study of cytomegalovirus exposure and HLA in healthy donors (dated by TCRdb to the late 2010s). Context from the whole study: In an earlier analysis of 550 to 750 of the donors, around 300 Gb of sequence data and some 100 million unique TCR beta sequences from 150 million to 200 million T cells were reported. An early release covering about 600 HLA-typed donors comprised around 300 gigabases of sequencing data and tens of millions of unique TCR sequences. Of the approximately 400 genotyped donors, approximately 83% fell in the genetic ancestry cluster associated with self-reported Caucasian donors. The study aimed to test whether cataloging public T cell receptors could reveal signatures of past pathogen exposure. The study used immunosequencing to profile the T cell repertoires of approximately 630 subjects and linked those repertoires to cytomegalovirus serostatus. Besides the first cohort of around 700 subjects, a separate validation cohort made up of 120 different subjects was used. To predict cytomegalovirus infection status, the study brought together high-throughput TCR immunosequencing, statistical association of individual TCRs with disease status, and machine learning. In a later analysis, previously published TCR beta repertoires from 670 or so donors were re-analyzed and high-resolution HLA genotyping was added so that TCR occurrence patterns could be studied. Rather than using new phenotypic data, the later analysis identified candidate immune exposures from TCR beta sequences and from how often those sequences occurred across donors. To decide whether each TCR beta V gene segment behaved as functional or pseudogenic, an earlier analysis of approximately 620 of the donors relied on high-throughput TCR beta sequencing. Donor age, sex, ethnicity and CMV serostatus were collected together with the repertoire data. Genome-wide SNP genotypes for about 65% of the 666 donors were used in a later genetic analysis, which treated that subset as a discovery cohort. All discovery cohort repertoires had been generated on a single sequencing platform. Both class I and class II loci were covered by HLA typing, at four-digit resolution. Typing coverage differed by locus: A, B, C, DRB1 and DQB1 were typed in roughly 620-640 donors, DQA1 in about 510, DPA1 in around 580, and DPB1 in approximately 450. About 5 DR-DQ haplotypes were handled as single units for association and clustering, since linkage in the cohort was strong. Among a few hundred genotyped donors of the cohort, an average of approximately 230,000 unique TCR beta nucleotide sequences were sequenced per donor, roughly a sixth of them non-productive.

On this clone: This clone's antigen is unknown. Per-nucleotide qualities are absent, and no much larger clonotype sits a single base away.

CDR1 and CDR2 are read off the germline V gene as MDHEN and SYDVKM. Between the V and J ends, shortened by 6 bases and 7 bases respectively, the junction contains 10 bases. Spanning cysteine to phenylalanine, the CDR3 consists of 11 amino acids. Just CDR3 DNA is preserved here, 33 bases in frame from base 1. What the authors observed across the whole study: Only TCR beta chains were sequenced in this cohort, and the absence of alpha or paired-chain data limited detectable features. Compared with equally common non-associated chains, HLA-associated TCR beta chains in a later analysis were more clonally expanded and had lower generation probabilities. The only immune exposure information available for the cohort was CMV serostatus. While some public TCRs were present in many individuals, most TCR sequences turned up only very rarely across donors. Because the 87-base-pair reads could not distinguish some IMGT-functional V segments, including TRBV6-2 and TRBV6-3, those segments were excluded. Because some donors lacked HLA typing at each locus, the association tests relied only on the typed subset. According to a later analysis, parvovirus B19, influenza, CMV and Epstein-Barr virus appeared linked to several top co-occurrence clusters. Most CMV-associated TCR beta chains appeared to be HLA-restricted in a later analysis, and the HLA associations seemed to be driven largely by CMV exposure. When HLA alleles, especially DR and DQ, strongly co-occurred, TCR associations were difficult to assign to individual alleles. V-gene and J-gene trimming of TCR beta chains was associated with a missense DCLRE1C variant in a later genetic analysis, and the association was replicated in an independent cohort. In a later analysis, the rate of TCR association differed among HLA loci, with DRB1 alleles having the most associated TCRs and HLA-C alleles having the fewest. Linkage disequilibrium might explain the correlated functional status among segregating V segments, but an unknown experimental factor could not be ruled out. The presence/absence analyses assumed that sequencing depth was roughly uniform across donors, and that assumption may not be true. Specific HLA alleles were associated with over 15,000 TCR beta sequences at a false discovery rate of 0.05 in a later analysis. The authors suggested that the approach could potentially be extended to other disease states and immunological phenotypes. In vitro tests confirmed that a few of the cytomegalovirus-associated TCR beta chains recognize cytomegalovirus antigens. A group of highly shared sequence variants was considered likely to be a technical artifact of the sequencing pipeline. In an earlier analysis of 450 to 750 of the donors, most TCR beta V segments appeared in productive rearrangements about 87% or about 30% of the time, broadly matching IMGT annotations. The earlier analysis of approximately 590 of the donors excluded around 17 rarely observed V segments, including chromosome 9 orphons, because counts were too low. A further reported finding was that TCR beta sequences accurately predicted the HLA-A and HLA-B alleles for most subjects in the first cohort. In the study, approximately 160 TCR beta chains were listed as associated with cytomegalovirus. In both the original and validation cohorts, the classifier was reported to diagnose cytomegalovirus status with high specificity and sensitivity. According to a later genetic analysis, donors in an Asian-associated ancestry cluster had fewer N-insertions in productive TCRs than the approximately 700-donor mean.

In total, approximately 610 healthy bone marrow donors made up the cohort. At the time of sampling, all cohort members were nominally healthy, though unrecorded immune exposures were likely present. The donor was CMV seronegative and was included in the group of over 300 seronegative cohort members. A peripheral blood sample was collected from each donor, and TCR beta sequencing was performed on peripheral blood mononuclear cells. The Qiagen DNeasy Blood Extraction Kit was used to extract genomic DNA from the blood cell samples. The library was built by means of the immunoSEQ multiplex PCR assay. For the multiplex PCR, a mixture combining 60 forward primers for TCR Vbeta segments and 13 reverse primers for TCR Jbeta segments was used. Amplification of the CDR3 region of rearranged TCR beta genes was performed with a multiplex PCR assay on genomic DNA. Amplified TCR beta libraries were sequenced as 87-base-pair reads on the Illumina HiSeq System. In the original analysis: Across the 666 repertoires, a later analysis counted 78 million or so unique TCR beta chains, 8.5 million to 12 million of which were shared by at least two donors. To remove PCR and sequencing errors, raw reads were error-corrected and collapsed into unique sequences using a nearest-neighbor algorithm that merged closely related sequences. Alignment of CDR3 sequences to IMGT reference sequences was used to assign V, D and J gene segments. For a sequence to be retained, a match of at least six nucleotides to both a V gene segment and a J gene segment was required. A rearrangement counted as productive if the CDR3 had no stop codons and remained in frame with V and J, and every other rearrangement counted as non-productive. Following IMGT convention, CDR3 was defined as the stretch from the second conserved V-encoded cysteine to the conserved J-encoded phenylalanine. The earlier analysis of 500 to 750 of the donors excluded any sequence lacking an unambiguous match to a single V gene segment. In an earlier analysis of a few hundred of the donors, V segments were called functional above 56.7% productive rearrangements and were called segregating when the between-donor standard deviation exceeded 5%. A statistical classification framework was built to diagnose cytomegalovirus status from the catalog of TCR beta chain sequences. In a later analysis, V and J genes were assigned by comparing TCR nucleotide sequences against IMGT/GENE-DB human TR gene sequences. A later analysis assigned CDR3 sequences and most-parsimonious VDJ recombination scenarios with the TCRdist pipeline. In a later analysis, every TCR beta chain was defined by the combination of its CDR3 amino acid sequence and its V-gene family, and reads without a unique V-gene family were dropped. In a later analysis, approximately 590 highly shared, low-generation-probability nucleotide sequences were removed to address suspected cross-contamination and a sequencing artifact. For each public chain, a later analysis derived a clonal expansion index from normalized ranks of inferred template counts within each repertoire. In a later analysis, generation probabilities were computed using a VDJ recombination model fitted to out-of-frame rearrangements, and the results were checked against IGoR. In a later analysis, hypergeometric tests were used to score TCR-TCR, TCR-HLA and TCR-CMV co-occurrence, with a repertoire-size bias correction applied to TCR pairs. In a later analysis, false discovery rates were estimated by permuting HLA or CMV assignments 20 times. In a later analysis, co-occurring TCRs were grouped with DBSCAN, and TCRdist sequence similarity was added when clustering was performed within HLA-allele-positive subsets. Repertoires with fewer than 30,000 or more than 120,000 public chains, plus five repertoires with anomalous nucleotide sharing, were excluded from co-occurrence clustering. TCRdb mirrors the immuneACCESS table, restricted to in-frame sequences. Some clones are absent from its copies; in checked studies, under half trace to an unresolved V gene, and the reason for the others is unknown. Clone size and V and J calls were adopted from that table, with D and trimming inferred from the DNA. Recorded for this sample are over 150,000 clones; 80% of them occurred a single time. The ten largest clonotypes hold roughly 1.3% of the sample.

The sequence was collected from a woman aged 50 to 65 in good health and CMV-seronegative. The chain is encoded by TRBV28 joined to TRBJ2-7; TRBD2 could be the D gene, as 6 bases match. The sample taken for sequencing was PBMCs. The sequence in DNA is TGTGCCAGCAGGTGGGGGGTAGAGCAGTACTTC. This is translated as CASRWGVEQYF.